A single sample gave rise to the 26 T cell receptor beta chains below, sequenced in a study of early T cells in non-severe SARS-CoV-2 infection. One entry per CDR3 protein results from TCRdb running MiXCR on the 5' RACE reads. The table includes approximately 120,000 distinct CDR3 sequences, about 15% detected once. The sequencing input was whole blood. Receptors were obtained from an adult who was a healthcare worker with PCR-confirmed SARS-CoV-2 infection or an uninfected control (not recorded which).

The rearrangement links TRBV10-3 to TRBJ1-1; possible D gene TRBD1, 5 bases. The CDR3 consists of 12 residues. Per the germline V gene, CDR1 is ENHRY and CDR2 is SYGVKD. Trimming removed 10 bases from V and 7 bases from J, with 16 bases in between. CDR3 DNA sequence: TGTGCCACAAGAGGGTCAGGGAATGAAGCTTTCTTT. This gives the protein CATRGSGNEAFF.

This chain connects TRBV5-1 to TRBJ1-1, with D perhaps TRBD1 (5 bases). V was clipped by 0 bases and J by 3 bases, with 9 bases between them. Germline V gives CDR1 SGHRS, CDR2 YFSETQ. This CDR3 comprises 14 residues. CDR3 sequence reads: CASSLDGGYTEAFF. The CDR3 DNA is TGCGCCAGCAGCTTGGATGGGGGGTACACTGAAGCTTTCTTT. Full variable domain (missing parts from reference TRBV5-1 and TRBJ1-1): KAGVTQTPRYLIKTRGQQVTLSCSPISGHRSVSWYQQTPGQGLQFLFEYFSETQRNKGNFPGRFSGRQFSNSRSEMNVSTLELGDSALYLCASSLDGGYTEAFFGQGTRLTVV.

The chain joins TRBV19 to TRBJ2-2; D is unresolved. CDR3 length: 15 amino acids. V lost 5 bases and J 3 bases, leaving 13 bases between the germline ends. The germline CDR1 and CDR2 sequences are LNHDA and SQIVND (reference sequence). In nucleotides, the CDR3 is TGTGCCAGTAGTCTCCGGAATCCGGACACCGGGGAGCTGTTTTTT. As protein: CASSLRNPDTGELFF. The full variable domain, with the rest looked up from reference TRBV19 and TRBJ2-2, is DGGITQSPKYLFRKEGQNVTLSCEQNLNHDAMYWYRQDPGQGLRLIYYSQIVNDFQKGDIAEGYSVSREKKESFPLTVTSAQKNPTAFYLCASSLRNPDTGELFFGEGSRLTVL.

The chain couples TRBV4-1 to TRBJ1-6; 9 bases map to TRBD1. The V gene's germline CDR1 is MGHRA and CDR2 YSYEKL. This CDR3 has 14 amino acids. The trim removed 5 bases at V and 10 bases at J, leaving 6 bases unmatched. CDR3 sequence: CASSIRGQGSPLHF. Written as DNA, the CDR3 is TGCGCCAGCAGCATACGAGGACAGGGGTCACCCCTCCACTTT.

This clonotype was seen at least ten times. The chain couples TRBV6-1 to TRBJ2-5; D gene uncertain. Deletions cut 3 bases from V and 9 bases from J, with 11 bases between. CDR1 and CDR2 (germline): MNHNS, SASEGT. CDR3 length equals 12 residues. The CDR3 loop is CASSDQPRAQYF. The DNA for the CDR3 is TGTGCCAGCAGTGACCAGCCTCGGGCCCAGTACTTC.

The chain has TRBV27 and TRBJ2-2; possibly TRBD1 for D (5 bases). CDR1 and CDR2 from the germline V gene are MNHEY and SMNVEV (reference sequence). V was cut by 4 bases and J by 0 bases, with 6 bases left in between. The CDR3 has 14 residues. The CDR3 nucleotides read TGTGCCAGCAGTTACAGGACGAACACCGGGGAGCTGTTTTTT. Translating it yields CASSYRTNTGELFF.

Remarks on this clonotype: It may be a read error: a sequence one base away is much more abundant. The rearrangement uses TRBV7-9 and TRBJ1-1; a weak D match, TRBD1 (5 bases). CDR3 size: 12 residues. CDR1 and CDR2 from the germline V gene are SEHNR and FQNEAQ (reference sequence). The CDR3 DNA reads as TGTGTCAGCAGCCCTGGGGCAACTGAAGCTTTCTTT. Residues: CVSSPGATEAFF.

The sample holds a few counts of this clonotype. This sequence joins TRBV11-2 and TRBJ2-1, with 10 bases lining up with TRBD2. CDR1 is SGHAT and CDR2 is FQNNGV in the germline V gene. The CDR3 covers 15 residues. V gave up 5 bases and J gave up 8 bases; unmatched junction bases: 9. CDR3 DNA sequence: TGTGCCAGCAGCCAAGGAGCGGGGGGGCGGCATGAGCAGTTCTTC. This gives the protein CASSQGAGGRHEQFF.

This clonotype occurred a few times. The V and J genes are TRBV7-6 and TRBJ2-3; 11 bases are shared with TRBD2. The V gene end was trimmed by 5 bases and the J gene end by 0 bases; junction bases not matched to a gene: 10. The germline V gene encodes CDR1 SGHVS and CDR2 FNYEAQ. This CDR3 is built from 18 residues. The CDR3 spells CASSLLAGGLSSTDTQYF. The CDR3 region has the DNA TGTGCCAGCAGCCTCCTAGCGGGGGGACTCTCTAGCACAGATACGCAGTATTTT.

This chain connects TRBV6-1 to TRBJ2-4; TRBD1 matches at 8 bases. The V gene's germline CDR1 is MNHNS and CDR2 SASEGT. The CDR3 sequence is 13 residues long. Unmatched junction bases numbered 6, after V lost 6 bases and J lost 8 bases. The DNA for the CDR3 is TGTGCCAGCAGACGGACAGGGAAGGACATTCAGTACTTC. Protein sequence: CASRRTGKDIQYF.

V gene TRBV20-1 combines with J gene TRBJ1-1; 10 bases are a match to TRBD1. With 5 bases clipped from V and 5 bases from J, the junction kept 11 bases outside the gene matches. There are 15 residues in the CDR3. Germline CDR1 is DFQATT and CDR2 is SNEGSKA (reference sequence). CDR3: CSASVPGQGYTEAFF. CDR3 coding DNA: TGCAGTGCTTCCGTCCCGGGACAGGGGTATACTGAAGCTTTCTTT.

In its sample, this clonotype was seen a few times. J is TRBJ2-1 and V is TRBV5-1; TRBD1 agrees at 7 bases. The CDR3 is 14 residues long. Germline CDR1 is SGHRS and CDR2 is YFSETQ. Trimming took 0 bases from V and 8 from J; bases not matched to a gene: 5. The CDR3 here is CASSLARQGHEQFF. In DNA form, the CDR3 reads TGCGCCAGCAGCTTGGCGAGACAGGGCCATGAGCAGTTCTTC.

A few counts support this clonotype. V gene TRBV9 combines with J gene TRBJ2-1; D possibly corresponds to TRBD1 (5 bases). Germline V gene data show CDR1 as SGDLS and CDR2 as YYNGEE. Trimming shortened V by 0 bases and J by 4 bases, and 5 bases separated the two germline ends. CDR3 size: 13 residues. Written as DNA, the CDR3 is TGTGCCAGCAGCGTAGGACAGTACAATGAGCAGTTCTTC. Protein: CASSVGQYNEQFF.

The V gene is TRBV12-3 or TRBV12-4, the J gene TRBJ1-2; 9 bases are shared with TRBD1. The V gene end was trimmed by 6 bases and the J gene end by 8 bases; junction bases not matched to a gene: 7. The CDR3 sequence is 13 residues long. CDR3 DNA: TGTGCCAGCAGCTCGACAGGGGGGCCCGGCTACACCTTC. This translates into CASSSTGGPGYTF.

The J gene is TRBJ1-4, the V gene TRBV19; D gene unclear. Per germline, CDR1 LNHDA and CDR2 SQIVND (reference sequence). The CDR3 is 15 residues long. The V end was cut by 3 bases, the J end by 0 bases, with 8 bases between. CDR3 nucleotides: TGTGCCAGTAGTATCACGGAGTCAACTAATGAAAAACTGTTTTTT. This gives the protein CASSITESTNEKLFF.

There are many counts of this clonotype. The rearrangement joins TRBV6-6 to TRBJ1-1, with D uncertain. The V end was cut by 0 bases, the J end by 8 bases, with 7 bases between. The CDR3 is 12 amino acids. The V gene's germline CDR1 is MNHNY and CDR2 SVGAGI (reference sequence). The CDR3 protein is CASSYSKTEAFF. In DNA form, the CDR3 reads TGTGCCAGCAGTTACTCGAAGACAGAAGCTTTCTTT.

On this clonotype: An end of the junction differs from the germline gene, which may be a read error. The J gene is TRBJ2-5, the V gene TRBV12-3 or TRBV12-4; either TRBD1 or TRBD2 may supply D (6 bases each). The CDR3 runs to 15 residues. The CDR3 DNA is TGTGCCAGCAGTTTACCGGGGGCGGGGCAAGATACCCAGTACTTC. This translates into CASSLPGAGQDTQYF.

This clonotype occurred many times. The V gene is TRBV15, the J gene TRBJ1-6; D is uncertain. This CDR3 contains 19 residues. The V gene lost 3 bases and the J gene lost 0 bases, with 18 bases spanning the gap. Germline CDR1 reads LNHNV; CDR2 reads YYDKDF (reference sequence). CDR3 residues: CATSRAPAPRSSYNSPLHF. The CDR3 bases are TGTGCCACCAGCAGGGCCCCGGCTCCTAGGAGCTCCTATAATTCACCCCTCCACTTT.

Written as DNA, the CDR3 is TGTGCCAGCAGCCTAGGAGGGACAGGAAATTCACCCCTCCACTTT. This translates into CASSLGGTGNSPLHF. This chain links TRBV3-1 with TRBJ1-6, with 8 bases lining up with TRBD1. Germline CDR1 reads LGHDT; CDR2 reads YNNKEL (reference sequence). The CDR3 covers 15 residues. The junction had 6 bases not matched to a gene; V was cut back by 4 bases and J by 7 bases.

The V gene is TRBV6-6, the J gene TRBJ1-5; 9 positions match TRBD1. CDR1 MNHNY and CDR2 SVGAGI come from the germline V gene (reference sequence). The CDR3 is 15 residues long. V lost 6 bases to trimming and J lost 0 bases; unmatched junction nucleotides: 3. The CDR3 DNA sequence: TGTGCCAGCAGCCGGGACAGGGTTAGCAATCAGCCCCAGCATTTT. Protein product: CASSRDRVSNQPQHF.

This clonotype has more than one count but fewer than ten. Here the CDR3 DNA reads TGTGCCAGCAGCCAAATGGGCCAATTGAACACTGAAGCTTTCTTT. It translates to CASSQMGQLNTEAFF. This rearrangement joins TRBV3-1 to TRBJ1-1; no clear D gene. V dropped 2 bases and J dropped 0 bases, with 10 bases sitting between them. The CDR3 runs to 15 residues. Germline V gene data show CDR1 as LGHDT and CDR2 as YNNKEL (reference sequence).

This clonotype has only a few counts. The chain uses TRBV29-1 and TRBJ1-2, with D perhaps TRBD1 (5 bases). V shed 0 bases and J shed 6 bases, with 11 bases lying between them. Germline loops: CDR1 SQVTM, CDR2 ANQGSEA. The CDR3 has 13 residues. The CDR3 sequence: CSVEEGGRNGYTF. The DNA of the CDR3 is TGCAGCGTTGAAGAGGGGGGAAGGAATGGCTACACCTTC.

This chain uses TRBV12-3 or TRBV12-4 with TRBJ1-1; no definite D call. V shed 5 bases and J shed 2 bases, with 12 bases lying between them. The CDR3 loop spans 14 amino acids. Here the CDR3 reads CASSPLFYNTEAFF. The CDR3 nucleotides are TGTGCCAGCAGTCCTTTATTTTACAACACTGAAGCTTTCTTT.

This clonotype was recorded a few times. The chain employs TRBV12-5 and TRBJ2-1, with 13 bases identical to TRBD2. The V gene end was trimmed by 1 base and the J gene end by 12 bases; junction bases not matched to a gene: 0. The length of the CDR3 is 13 residues. CDR1 LGHNT and CDR2 FRNRAP come from the germline V gene. The chain's CDR3 is CASGLGLAGGQFF. In DNA form, the CDR3 reads TGTGCTAGTGGTTTGGGACTAGCGGGGGGGCAGTTCTTC.

The chain has TRBV7-9 and TRBJ1-2; unclear D gene. CDR1 and CDR2 from the germline V gene are SEHNR and FQNEAQ (reference sequence). This CDR3 region has 15 residues. V was shortened by 1 base and J by 8 bases, with 17 bases between the two germline ends. The CDR3 DNA reads TGTGCCAGCAGCTTAGATACGGGAATTAGTAGCGGCTACACCTTC. This translates into CASSLDTGISSGYTF. The full variable domain, with the rest looked up from reference TRBV7-9 and TRBJ1-2, is DTGVSQNPRHKITKRGQNVTFRCDPISEHNRLYWYRQTLGQGPEFLTYFQNEAQLEKSRLLSDRFSAERPKGSFSTLEIQRTEQGDSAMYLCASSLDTGISSGYTFGSGTRLTVV.

The V gene is TRBV6-6, the J gene TRBJ2-1, with D possibly TRBD2 on 6 matching bases. Trimming shortened V by 2 bases and J by 10 bases, and 21 bases separated the two germline ends. Germline CDR1 is MNHNY and CDR2 is SVGAGI (reference sequence). The CDR3 is made up of 16 amino acids. The CDR3 region has the DNA TGTGCCAGCAGTTACGGGGCTAGCGTGTTAGGTTACGAGCAGTTCTTC. Protein product: CASSYGASVLGYEQFF.